These 15 T cell receptor beta chains share one sample of origin, sequenced in a study of CD8 T cells in Susac syndrome. Reverse transcription used about 0.45 to 1 ug RNA and random hexamers. TCRdb recomputed calls from the immunoSEQ multiplex PCR reads with MiXCR, one row per CDR3 protein. The table records approximately 120,000 distinct CDR3 sequences, more than 90% of them present only once. The specimen was CD4+ T cells from PBMCs. These receptors came from a human donor in good health.

The rearrangement joins TRBV5-1 to TRBJ1-1, with D perhaps matching TRBD1 (6 bases). CDR1 SGHRS and CDR2 YFSETQ come from the germline V gene. Trimming shortened V by 5 bases and J by 2 bases, and 10 bases separated the two germline ends. The CDR3 is 13 residues long. This CDR3 reads CASRAGVNTEAFF. The CDR3 DNA reads TGCGCCAGCAGGGCAGGGGTAAACACTGAAGCTTTCTTT. The complete variable domain, with remaining parts taken from reference TRBV5-1 and TRBJ1-1, reads KAGVTQTPRYLIKTRGQQVTLSCSPISGHRSVSWYQQTPGQGLQFLFEYFSETQRNKGNFPGRFSGRQFSNSRSEMNVSTLELGDSALYLCASRAGVNTEAFFGQGTRLTVV.

This clonotype has only one observation. The rearrangement links TRBV7-9 to TRBJ2-5; TRBD2 matches at 8 bases. Per germline, CDR1 SEHNR and CDR2 FQNEAQ (reference sequence). The trim removed 7 bases at V and 2 bases at J, leaving 6 bases unmatched. CDR3 length: 14 amino acids. CDR3 loop: CASTRGGNQETQYF. The CDR3 DNA follows: TGTGCCAGCACCCGGGGGGGGAATCAAGAGACCCAGTACTTC.

The chain combines TRBV5-1 with TRBJ1-5; maybe TRBD1 (5 bases). Germline lookup yields CDR1 SGHRS and CDR2 YFSETQ. CDR3 length: 16 residues. V lost 3 bases, J lost 3 bases, and 16 bases lay in between. The CDR3 sequence: CASSYHTGLYNQPQHF. The CDR3 nucleotides read TGCGCCAGCAGCTACCACACGGGGCTTTACAATCAGCCCCAGCATTTT.

Only a few counts were recorded for this clonotype. The rearrangement joins TRBV13 to TRBJ1-1; D not certain. The V end lost 5 bases, the J end lost 11 bases, and 15 bases lay between the germline ends. The CDR3 length is 12 residues. Germline CDR1 reads PRHDT; CDR2 reads FYEKMQ (reference sequence). CDR3 bases: TGTGCCAGCAGCCCTGCCGACCCCGCGGCTTTCTTT. Its translation: CASSPADPAAFF.

The CDR3 region has the DNA TGTGCCAGCAGCTTAGTCCGGGACCCCTCCTACAATGAGCAGTTCTTC. It is translated as CASSLVRDPSYNEQFF. The chain has TRBV7-2 and TRBJ2-1; possibly TRBD1 or TRBD2 for D (5 bases each). Trimming stripped 1 base from V and 0 bases from J, with 10 bases between. The CDR3 runs to 16 residues. CDR1 SGHTA and CDR2 FQGNSA come from the germline V gene. Full variable domain (missing parts from reference TRBV7-2 and TRBJ2-1): GAGVSQSPSNKVTEKGKDVELRCDPISGHTALYWYRQSLGQGLEFLIYFQGNSAPDKSGLPSDRFSAERTGGSVSTLTIQRTQQEDSAVYLCASSLVRDPSYNEQFFGPGTRLTVL.

The chain combines TRBV7-9 with TRBJ1-1, with 11 nucleotides matching TRBD1. The CDR3 covers 17 residues. V shed 1 base, J shed 5 bases, and the junction held 9 bases outside the gene matches. CDR1 and CDR2 (germline): SEHNR, FQNEAQ (reference sequence). The CDR3 sequence: CASSLGRLGQGGTEAFF. As DNA, the CDR3 is TGTGCCAGCAGCTTAGGAAGGTTGGGACAGGGGGGGACTGAAGCTTTCTTT.

The J gene is TRBJ1-4, the V gene TRBV6-1, with D possibly TRBD1 on 6 matching bases. With 6 bases removed from V and 6 bases from J, the gap between germline ends came to 17 bases. This CDR3 is 15 amino acids long. Per the germline V gene, CDR1 is MNHNS and CDR2 is SASEGT. CDR3 loop: CASRPRQVGDEKLFF. CDR3 coding DNA: TGTGCCAGCAGACCTCGACAGGTTGGAGATGAAAAACTGTTTTTT.

This sequence joins TRBV20-1 and TRBJ1-4; D may be TRBD1 (6 bases). Trimming took 6 bases from V and 0 from J, leaving 11 bases between them. Per germline, CDR1 DFQATT and CDR2 SNEGSKA (reference sequence). The CDR3 loop spans 14 amino acids. The CDR3 is CSATGQPTNEKLFF. The CDR3 nucleotides read TGCAGTGCAACAGGACAGCCAACTAATGAAAAACTGTTTTTT.

This clonotype has only one observation. The rearrangement links TRBV2 to TRBJ1-5; D is possibly TRBD1 (5 bases). There are 12 residues in the CDR3. Trimming shortened V by 6 bases and J by 11 bases, and 14 bases separated the two germline ends. The germline gives CDR1 SNHLY, CDR2 FYNNEI. The CDR3 sequence is CASRGVSTTQHF. CDR3 nucleotides: TGTGCCAGCAGGGGGGTCTCCACGACCCAGCATTTT.

The CDR3, as DNA: TGTGCCAGCAGTTCCTATTCACCGGGACAGGGGACTAACCTCTACGAGCAGTACTTC. This gives the protein CASSSYSPGQGTNLYEQYF. The chain uses TRBV12-3 or TRBV12-4 and TRBJ2-7; 10 bases line up with TRBD1. The V and J ends lost 4 bases and 3 bases, in that order; junction bases with no gene match: 18. The CDR3 totals 19 residues.

The chain recombines TRBV18 with TRBJ1-5, with 7 bases identical to TRBD1. The CDR3 consists of 16 residues. Germline V gene sequence: CDR1 KGHSH, CDR2 LQKENI. With 4 bases clipped from V and 1 base from J, the junction kept 7 bases outside the gene matches. The CDR3 sequence: CASSLSTGISNQPQHF. The CDR3 coding sequence is TGTGCCAGCTCACTATCGACAGGGATAAGCAATCAGCCCCAGCATTTT.

The rearrangement links TRBV9 to TRBJ2-2; the D gene is possibly TRBD2 (7 bases). The CDR3 spans 15 residues. The V and J ends lost 0 bases and 3 bases respectively, with 9 bases between them. Germline lookup yields CDR1 SGDLS and CDR2 YYNGEE. The CDR3 DNA follows: TGTGCCAGCAGCGTAGAAGGGGGGGACACCGGGGAGCTGTTTTTT. It yields the protein CASSVEGGDTGELFF.

V is TRBV6-1 and J is TRBJ2-5, with D maybe TRBD1 (5 bases). This CDR3 spans 14 amino acids. The V and J ends lost 11 bases and 4 bases respectively, with 20 bases between them. CDR1 is MNHNS and CDR2 is SASEGT in the germline V gene. The CDR3 here is CASHPRQLGETQYF. CDR3 nucleotide sequence: TGTGCCTCCCACCCCCGACAGTTGGGAGAGACCCAGTACTTC.

The chain employs TRBV7-9 and TRBJ2-7; 8 bases are shared with TRBD2. The V gene end was trimmed by 3 bases and the J gene end by 6 bases; junction bases not matched to a gene: 13. Germline CDR1 reads SEHNR; CDR2 reads FQNEAQ (reference sequence). The CDR3 consists of 16 residues. CDR3 DNA: TGTGCCAGCAGCTTGGGGAGCGGGAGTGTTTCTAGCGAGCAGTACTTC. This translates into CASSLGSGSVSSEQYF.

V usage is TRBV29-1 and J usage is TRBJ2-2; D remains unclear. The length of the CDR3 is 12 residues. Germline CDR1 SQVTM, CDR2 ANQGSEA. The V end was cut by 6 bases, the J end by 0 bases, with 5 bases between. The CDR3 protein is CSVGPNTGELFF. For the CDR3, the DNA is TGCAGCGTAGGACCGAACACCGGGGAGCTGTTTTTT.